The present TCR beta chain was sequenced within a study of PD-1 blockade in classical Hodgkin lymphoma. Study-level results: Some patients started nivolumab under 1 year after ASCT, and they were excluded. Sources of repertoire differences remain undefined, possibly disease activity or prior therapy. The study reported lower baseline TCR diversity in newly diagnosed patients than in healthy donors.

The data were produced by immunoSEQ multiplex PCR, yet TCRdb's version contains in-frame clones alone and is incomplete. The table has over 85,000 clones, roughly 76% seen once. All the patients suffered relapse after autologous stem cell transplantation, and brentuximab vedotin exposure differed. In germline, CDR1 is MNHNY, CDR2 SVGAGI (reference sequence). The CDR3 is 14 residues long. Trimming removed 0 bases at V and 10 bases at J, with 13 bases between. Note on this clone: The antigen remains unidentified.

The clonotype was recovered from a human donor with classical Hodgkin lymphoma. Sequencing used peripheral blood mononuclear cells (PBMCs), obtained before the second cycle of nivolumab. This chain links TRBV6-6 with TRBJ2-1; tentatively, D is TRBD2 (6 bases). The CDR3 region is CASSYSGTSEEQFF. CDR3 in DNA: TGTGCCAGCAGTTACTCCGGGACTTCTGAGGAGCAGTTCTTC.